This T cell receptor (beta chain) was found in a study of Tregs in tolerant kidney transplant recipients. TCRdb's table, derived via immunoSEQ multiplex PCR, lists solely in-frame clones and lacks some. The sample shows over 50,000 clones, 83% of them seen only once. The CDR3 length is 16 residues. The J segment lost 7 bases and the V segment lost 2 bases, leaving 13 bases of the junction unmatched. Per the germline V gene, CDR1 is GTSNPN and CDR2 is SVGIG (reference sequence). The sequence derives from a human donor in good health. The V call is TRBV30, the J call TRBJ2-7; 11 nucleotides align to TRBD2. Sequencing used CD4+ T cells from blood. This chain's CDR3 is CAWSRGTSGHPEEQYF. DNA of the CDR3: TGTGCCTGGAGTCGGGGGACTAGCGGACACCCCGAGGAGCAGTACTTC.